This T cell receptor (beta chain) is drawn from a study of cytomegalovirus exposure and HLA in healthy donors (dated by TCRdb to about 2017). Regarding the research as a whole: In an earlier analysis of some 610 of the donors, under 300 Gb of sequence data and about 110 million unique TCR beta sequences from 150 million to 200 million T cells were reported. In the later analysis, no new phenotypic data were used to find candidate immune exposures; instead, reliance was placed on TCR beta sequences and their occurrence across donors. To predict cytomegalovirus infection status, the study brought together high-throughput TCR immunosequencing, statistical association of individual TCRs with disease status, and machine learning. Every repertoire in the discovery cohort had been generated on one and the same sequencing platform. Along with the approximately 650-subject first cohort, a separate validation cohort of about 110 different subjects was used. In a later analysis, previously published TCR beta repertoires from roughly 710 donors were re-analyzed and high-resolution HLA genotyping was added so that TCR occurrence patterns could be studied. Approximately 310 gigabases of sequencing data and tens of millions of unique TCR sequences made up an early release that covered 640 HLA-typed donors. The number of typed donors differed by locus: 629-630 for A, B, C, DRB1 and DQB1; 500 to 550 for DQA1; 600 to 610 for DPA1; and about 470 for DPB1. The study used immunosequencing to profile the T cell repertoires of under 700 subjects and linked those repertoires to cytomegalovirus serostatus. A later genetic analysis used genome-wide SNP genotypes for about three fifths of the 666 donors, treating that subset as a discovery cohort. The aim of the study was to test whether cataloging public T cell receptors could identify signatures of past pathogen exposure. Because of strong linkage in the cohort, four or five DR-DQ haplotypes were treated as single units for association and clustering. Among some 410 genotyped donors of the cohort, an average of around 240,000 unique TCR beta nucleotide sequences was sequenced per donor, of which roughly 17% were non-productive. Donor age, sex, ethnicity and CMV serostatus were collected together with the repertoire data. Both class I and class II loci were covered by HLA typing, at four-digit resolution. To decide whether each TCR beta V gene segment behaved as functional or pseudogenic, an earlier analysis of over 500 of the donors relied on high-throughput TCR beta sequencing. Of the approximately 400 genotyped donors, about 84% fell in the genetic ancestry cluster associated with self-reported Caucasian donors.

This clone is assessed as medium-sized (0.01 to 0.1%). Its antigen is not yet known. Qualities for individual bases were not recorded, and no much larger clone is one base off. Libraries were constructed by the immunoSEQ multiplex PCR assay. For the multiplex PCR, a mixture combining 60 forward primers for TCR Vbeta segments and 13 reverse primers for TCR Jbeta segments was used. The CDR3 region of rearranged TCR beta genes was amplified from genomic DNA by a multiplex PCR assay. The amplified TCR beta libraries were sequenced on the Illumina HiSeq System as 87-base-pair reads. Turning to the authors' computational methods: A later analysis counted about 80 million unique TCR beta chains across the 650 to 800 repertoires, and 10 million to 12 million of these chains were shared by at least two donors. Raw reads were error-corrected and collapsed into unique sequences with a nearest-neighbor algorithm that merged closely related sequences to remove PCR and sequencing errors. Alignment of CDR3 sequences to IMGT reference sequences was used to assign V, D and J gene segments. For a sequence to be retained, at least a six-nucleotide match to both a V gene segment and a J gene segment was required. Rearrangements were called productive when the CDR3 lacked stop codons and stayed in frame with V and J; all others were non-productive. CDR3 was defined according to IMGT convention as the region running from the second conserved V-encoded cysteine to the conserved J-encoded phenylalanine. The earlier analysis of about 610 of the donors excluded any sequence lacking an unambiguous match to a single V gene segment. In an earlier analysis of 587 of the donors, V segments were called functional above 56.7% productive rearrangements and were called segregating when the between-donor standard deviation exceeded 5%. A statistical classification framework was built to diagnose cytomegalovirus status from the catalog of TCR beta chain sequences. In a later analysis, TCR nucleotide sequences were compared against IMGT/GENE-DB human TR gene sequences so that V and J genes could be assigned. The TCRdist pipeline was used in a later analysis to assign CDR3 sequences and most-parsimonious VDJ recombination scenarios. In a later analysis, each TCR beta chain was defined by its CDR3 amino acid sequence together with its V-gene family, and reads without a unique V-gene family were excluded. To address suspected cross-contamination and a sequencing artifact, a later analysis removed 550 to 750 highly shared, low-generation-probability nucleotide sequences. For each public chain, a later analysis derived a clonal expansion index from normalized ranks of inferred template counts within each repertoire. In a later analysis, generation probabilities were computed using a VDJ recombination model fitted to out-of-frame rearrangements, and the results were checked against IGoR. A later analysis scored TCR-TCR, TCR-HLA and TCR-CMV co-occurrence with hypergeometric tests, applying a repertoire-size bias correction to TCR pairs. In a later analysis, false discovery rates were estimated by permuting HLA or CMV assignments 20 times. In a later analysis, co-occurring TCRs were grouped using DBSCAN, and TCRdist sequence similarity was added for clustering within HLA-allele-positive subsets. Repertoires with fewer than 30,000 or more than 120,000 public chains, plus five repertoires with anomalous nucleotide sharing, were excluded from co-occurrence clustering. As stored in TCRdb, this immuneACCESS dataset retains in-frame rearrangements with V and J assigned. A fraction of the clones does not appear; measured against another copy, unresolved V genes explain less than half of the discrepancy, and the remainder lacks a known reason. That table furnishes V, J and clone size, whereas the DNA furnished D and trimming. Within this sample are 200,000 to 250,000 clones, with more than 60% of them counted one time only. Of the sample, approximately 1.7% falls within the top ten clones.

Overall study results and their limits: A further reported finding was that TCR beta sequences accurately predicted the HLA-A and HLA-B alleles for most subjects in the first cohort. When HLA alleles, especially DR and DQ, strongly co-occurred, attributing TCR associations to individual alleles was difficult. The sequencing pipeline was judged likely to have produced a cluster of highly shared sequence variants as a technical artifact. The classifier was reported to diagnose cytomegalovirus status with high specificity and sensitivity in both the original cohort and the validation cohort. Sequencing depth was assumed to be roughly uniform across donors in the presence/absence analyses, though that assumption may not hold. Fewer than 20 rarely observed V segments, including chromosome 9 orphons, were excluded from the earlier analysis of 550 to 700 of the donors because counts were too low. The authors suggested that the approach could potentially be extended to other disease states and immunological phenotypes. Correlated functional status among segregating V segments might be attributable to linkage disequilibrium, but an unknown experimental factor could not be ruled out. This cohort had only TCR beta chains sequenced, and the lack of alpha or paired-chain data limited which features could be detected. HLA typing was unavailable for some donors at each locus, so association tests used only the typed subset. The study listed 164 TCR beta chains as associated with cytomegalovirus. Some IMGT-functional V segments, including TRBV6-2 and TRBV6-3, could not be told apart with the 87-base-pair reads, so those segments were excluded. Three of the identified cytomegalovirus-associated TCR beta chains were confirmed in vitro to be specific for cytomegalovirus antigens. In a later analysis, around 17,000 TCR beta sequences were associated with specific HLA alleles at a false discovery rate of 0.05. Most TCR sequences were observed very rarely across donors, whereas some public TCRs were present in many individuals. Immune exposure information for the cohort was limited to CMV serostatus. According to a later analysis, most CMV-associated TCR beta chains appeared to be HLA-restricted, and the HLA associations seemed to be driven largely by CMV exposure. According to a later analysis, parvovirus B19, influenza, CMV and Epstein-Barr virus appeared linked to several top co-occurrence clusters. Compared with the approximately 600-donor mean, donors in an Asian-associated ancestry cluster had fewer N-insertions in productive TCRs, according to a later genetic analysis. In a later analysis, HLA-associated TCR beta chains showed more clonal expansion and lower generation probabilities than non-associated chains that were equally common. An earlier analysis of around 500 of the donors showed that most TCR beta V segments appeared in productive rearrangements either about 87% or about 30% of the time, which broadly matched IMGT annotations. A later genetic analysis associated a missense DCLRE1C variant with V-gene and J-gene trimming of TCR beta chains, and an independent cohort replicated the association. In a later analysis, the rate of TCR association differed among HLA loci, with DRB1 alleles having the most associated TCRs and HLA-C alleles having the fewest.

In total, more than 500 healthy bone marrow donors made up the cohort. Cohort members were all nominally healthy when sampled, although unrecorded immune exposures were likely present. The donor tested CMV seronegative and was one of the 352 seronegative cohort members. Each donor provided a peripheral blood sample, and peripheral blood mononuclear cells were used for TCR beta sequencing. The Qiagen DNeasy Blood Extraction Kit was used to extract genomic DNA from the blood cell samples. Taken from the germline V gene, the CDR1 and CDR2 loops are MGHRA and YSYEKL. The CDR3 sequence holds 15 residues, the cysteine and phenylalanine included. The entry retains the CDR3 DNA only, 45 bases that are in frame from base 1. V is trimmed back by 5 bases and J by 5 bases, and the junction contains 8 bases that no gene match accounts for.

The V and J segments used are TRBV4-1 and TRBJ2-7; TRBD2 lines up with 11 middle nucleotides. Sequencing was done on a sample of PBMCs. The receptor was isolated from a woman aged 25-40 years in good health and CMV-seronegative. The bases read TGCGCCAGCAGCGCCACTAGCGGGAGTTTGAACGAGCAGTACTTC. Its translation is CASSATSGSLNEQYF.